This TCR beta chain was identified during a study of spatial heterogeneity in lung cancer. Study in general: Sequences of the beta chain were consistently detected in greater numbers than alpha-chain sequences.

Findings of the study overall: Counts that tracked tumor mutation counts were those of expanded intratumoral alpha and beta TCRs.

Carried by each TCR cDNA molecule was a unique molecular identifier. From the 5' RACE reads, TCRdb called clonotypes with MiXCR, one entry per CDR3 protein. The table lists fewer than 12,000 distinct CDR3 sequences, about 12% of them singletons. Comment on this clonotype: Its antigen is currently unknown.

The CDR3 is 14 residues long. V lost 5 bases and J lost 1, with 11 bases in between. CDR1 and CDR2 from the germline V gene are SGHTA and FQGNSA. Described time point: sample taken at primary tumor resection. Samples were obtained from 65 to 80 donors, all untreated early-stage non-small cell lung cancer patients. Whole RNA came from tumor, nontumor lung or frozen PBMC and was sequenced without being sorted. Sample: lung tumor tissue, taken at surgery. The origin of this receptor is a male donor with early-stage non-small cell lung cancer. The V gene is TRBV7-2, the J gene TRBJ1-2; D possibly corresponds to TRBD1 (5 bases). In DNA, the CDR3 is TGTGCCAGCAGCCACGGGACCTATAACTATGGCTACACCTTC. It codes for CASSHGTYNYGYTF. Full variable domain (outside the CDR3, taken from reference TRBV7-2 and TRBJ1-2): GAGVSQSPSNKVTEKGKDVELRCDPISGHTALYWYRQSLGQGLEFLIYFQGNSAPDKSGLPSDRFSAERTGGSVSTLTIQRTQQEDSAVYLCASSHGTYNYGYTFGSGTRLTVV.